This T cell receptor (beta chain) comes out of a study of OX40 agonist ivuxolimab in advanced cancers. Study-wide background: Patients were treated with ivuxolimab, an agonistic anti-OX40 (CD134) antibody. With a range of roughly 20 to 85, age averaged roughly 60 years, and around 83% were male.

General study results and limits: Both blood CD4+ and CD8+ T cells showed clonal growth by week 6 at 0.1 to 3.0 mg/kg.

The data were produced by immunoSEQ multiplex PCR, yet TCRdb's version contains in-frame clones alone and is incomplete. The repertoire includes tens of thousands of clones, about 86% of them detected once, and approximately 0.8% sits in the top ten. Germline CDR1 and CDR2: MGHRA and YSYEKL. This CDR3 has 15 residues. V was pared by 0 bases and J by 1 base, with 9 bases between. Notes on this clone: Antigen specificity is unknown.

V usage is TRBV4-1 and J usage is TRBJ2-5; no reliable D call. Sequencing was performed on CD4+ or CD8+ T cells sorted from blood, taken in a trial of the OX40 agonist ivuxolimab. The sequence derives from an adult with an advanced solid tumor such as melanoma, head and neck, liver or kidney cancer. Written as DNA, the CDR3 is TGCGCCAGCAGCCAAGACCCAGATTCCCAAGAGACCCAGTACTTC. Its protein product is CASSQDPDSQETQYF.